The clone carrying this TCR beta chain was counted only a few times. The sample comes from a study of CD8 T cells in Susac syndrome. CD8+ and CD4+ blood T cells underwent TCR beta sequencing. Germline values: CDR1 MGHRA, CDR2 YSYEKL. CDR3 length: 14 amino acids. V gave up 0 bases and J gave up 2 bases, with 8 bases separating them. Random hexamers served to reverse transcribe roughly 0.5 to 1 ug RNA. TCR beta CDR3 was amplified by immunoSEQ multiplex PCR. This amplification extended across 54 Vbeta and 13 Jbeta segments. MiXCR, run by TCRdb on the immunoSEQ multiplex PCR reads, gives a single entry per CDR3 protein. In the table there are a few hundred thousand distinct CDR3 sequences, approximately 85% of which are singletons.

J is TRBJ2-7 and V is TRBV4-1; D is uncertain. Material: CD8+ T cells from PBMCs. The TCR originated in a human donor with multiple sclerosis. The CDR3 region has the DNA TGCGCCAGCAGCCAAGATATAGGGCCCTACGAGCAGTACTTC. This sequence encodes CASSQDIGPYEQYF.